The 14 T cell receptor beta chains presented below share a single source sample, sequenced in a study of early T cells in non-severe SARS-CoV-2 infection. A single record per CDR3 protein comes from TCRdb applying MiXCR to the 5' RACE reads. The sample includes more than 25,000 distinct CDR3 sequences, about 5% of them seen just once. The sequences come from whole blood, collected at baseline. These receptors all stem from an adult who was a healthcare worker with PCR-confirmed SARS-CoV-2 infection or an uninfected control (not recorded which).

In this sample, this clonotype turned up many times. The DNA of the CDR3 is TGTGCCAGCAGCTTAACGTTGACAAATGAGCAGTTCTTC. Translating it yields CASSLTLTNEQFF. The chain links TRBV7-3 to TRBJ2-1; D is unresolved. The CDR3 consists of 13 residues. Trimming left V 0 bases short and J 7 bases short, with 7 bases between. CDR1 and CDR2 from the germline V gene are SGHTA and FQGTGA. Filled out from reference TRBV7-3 and TRBJ2-1, the complete variable domain reads GAGVSQTPSNKVTEKGKYVELRCDPISGHTALYWYRQSLGQGPEFLIYFQGTGAADDSGLPNDRFFAVRPEGSVSTLKIQRTERGDSAVYLCASSLTLTNEQFFGPGTRLTVL.

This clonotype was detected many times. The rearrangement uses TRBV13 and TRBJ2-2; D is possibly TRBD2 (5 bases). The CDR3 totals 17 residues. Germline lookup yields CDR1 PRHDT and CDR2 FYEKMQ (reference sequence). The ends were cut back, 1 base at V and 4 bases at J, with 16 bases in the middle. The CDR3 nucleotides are TGTGCCAGCAGCTTAGTAGGTAGCGCCTTTAGCACCGGGGAGCTGTTTTTT. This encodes CASSLVGSAFSTGELFF.

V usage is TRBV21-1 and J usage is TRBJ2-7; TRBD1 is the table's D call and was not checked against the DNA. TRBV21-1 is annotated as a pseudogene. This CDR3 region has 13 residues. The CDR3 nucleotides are TGTGCCAGCAGCAAAGGGACAACCTACGAGCAGTACTTC. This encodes CASSKGTTYEQYF.

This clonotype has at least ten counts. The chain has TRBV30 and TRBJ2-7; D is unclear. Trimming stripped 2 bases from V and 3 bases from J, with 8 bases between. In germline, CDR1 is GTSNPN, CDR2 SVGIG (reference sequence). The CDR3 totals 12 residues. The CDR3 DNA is TGTGCCTGGAGTCTAAGTTACTACGAGCAGTACTTC. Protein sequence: CAWSLSYYEQYF.

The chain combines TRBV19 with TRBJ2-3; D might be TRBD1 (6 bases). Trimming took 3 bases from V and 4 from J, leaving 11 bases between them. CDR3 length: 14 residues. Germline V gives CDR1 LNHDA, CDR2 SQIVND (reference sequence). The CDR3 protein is CASSILGAADTQYF. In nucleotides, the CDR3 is TGTGCCAGTAGTATTCTGGGGGCTGCAGATACGCAGTATTTT.

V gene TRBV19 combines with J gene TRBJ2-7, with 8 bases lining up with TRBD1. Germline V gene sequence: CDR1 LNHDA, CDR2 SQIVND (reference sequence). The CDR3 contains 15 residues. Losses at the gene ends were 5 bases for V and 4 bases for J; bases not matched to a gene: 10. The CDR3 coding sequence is TGTGCCAGTAGTTTACAAGCCGGGACAGGTTACGAGCAGTACTTC. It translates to CASSLQAGTGYEQYF.

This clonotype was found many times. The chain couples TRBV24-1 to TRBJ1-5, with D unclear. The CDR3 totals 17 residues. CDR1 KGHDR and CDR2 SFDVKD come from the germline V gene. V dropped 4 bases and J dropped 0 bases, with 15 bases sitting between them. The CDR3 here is CATSDGRERYSNQPQHF. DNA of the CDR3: TGTGCCACCAGTGACGGACGGGAAAGGTATAGCAATCAGCCCCAGCATTTT.

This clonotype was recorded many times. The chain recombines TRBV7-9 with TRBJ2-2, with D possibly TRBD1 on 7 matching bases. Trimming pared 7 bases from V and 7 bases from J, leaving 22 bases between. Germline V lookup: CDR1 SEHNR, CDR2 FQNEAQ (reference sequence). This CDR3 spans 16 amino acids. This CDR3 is CASNHGAGGIGGELFF. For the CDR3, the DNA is TGTGCCAGCAACCACGGAGCAGGGGGGATAGGCGGGGAGCTGTTTTTT.

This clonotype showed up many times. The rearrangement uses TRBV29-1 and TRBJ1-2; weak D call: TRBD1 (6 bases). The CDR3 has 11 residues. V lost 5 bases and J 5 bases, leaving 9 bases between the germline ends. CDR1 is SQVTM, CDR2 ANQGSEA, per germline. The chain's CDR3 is CSVRGDYGYTF. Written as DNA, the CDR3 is TGCAGCGTTAGGGGGGATTATGGCTACACCTTC.

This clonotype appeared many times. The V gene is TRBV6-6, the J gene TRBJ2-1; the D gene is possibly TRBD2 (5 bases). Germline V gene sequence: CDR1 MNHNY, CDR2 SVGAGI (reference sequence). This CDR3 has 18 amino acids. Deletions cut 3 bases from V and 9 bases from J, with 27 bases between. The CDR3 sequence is CASSYSSRRSGQVGEQFF. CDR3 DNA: TGTGCCAGCAGTTATTCTTCCCGAAGGAGCGGTCAGGTCGGTGAGCAGTTCTTC.

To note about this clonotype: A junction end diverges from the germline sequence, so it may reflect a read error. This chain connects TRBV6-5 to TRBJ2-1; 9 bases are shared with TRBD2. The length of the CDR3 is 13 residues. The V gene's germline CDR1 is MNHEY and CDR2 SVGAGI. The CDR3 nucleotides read TGTGCCAGCAGCCAGGCCAGCGGGGGGTCGGGGGCATTC. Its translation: CASSQASGGSGAF.

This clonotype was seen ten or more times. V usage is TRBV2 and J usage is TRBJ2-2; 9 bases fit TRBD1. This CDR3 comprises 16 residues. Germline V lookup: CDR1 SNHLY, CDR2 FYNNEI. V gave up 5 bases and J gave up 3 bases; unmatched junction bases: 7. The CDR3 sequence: CASSNRQGGYTGELFF. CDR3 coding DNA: TGTGCCAGCAGTAACAGACAGGGGGGATACACCGGGGAGCTGTTTTTT.

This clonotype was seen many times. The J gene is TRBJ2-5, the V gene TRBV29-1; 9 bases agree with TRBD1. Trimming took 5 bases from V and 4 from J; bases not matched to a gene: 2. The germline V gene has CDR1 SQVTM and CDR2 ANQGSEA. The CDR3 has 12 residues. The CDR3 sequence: CSVQGQGETQYF. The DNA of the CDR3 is TGCAGCGTTCAGGGACAGGGAGAGACCCAGTACTTC.

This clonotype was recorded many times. This chain's CDR3 is CASRNQGAAETQYF. The CDR3 bases are TGTGCCAGCAGGAATCAGGGGGCAGCGGAGACCCAGTACTTC. The chain couples TRBV12-3 or TRBV12-4 to TRBJ2-5, with 8 bases matching TRBD1. V was clipped by 6 bases and J by 5 bases; unmatched bases: 8. The CDR3 runs 14 residues.